This TCR beta chain was retrieved from a study of cytomegalovirus exposure and HLA in healthy donors (dated by TCRdb to 2016 to 2017). About the investigation overall: In an earlier analysis of under 750 of the donors, about 260 Gb of sequence data and 90 million to 130 million unique TCR beta sequences from about 190 million T cells were reported. An early release that covered several hundred HLA-typed donors contained approximately 320 gigabases of sequencing data and about 93 million unique TCR sequences. Of the 300 to 400 genotyped donors, roughly 80% fell in the genetic ancestry cluster associated with self-reported Caucasian donors. The study aimed to test whether cataloging public T cell receptors could reveal signatures of past pathogen exposure. Using immunosequencing, the study profiled T cell repertoires from 666 subjects and related those repertoires to cytomegalovirus serostatus. Along with the approximately 700-subject first cohort, a separate validation cohort of roughly 110 different subjects was used. To predict cytomegalovirus infection status, the study combined high-throughput TCR immunosequencing, statistical association of individual TCRs with disease status, and machine learning. A later analysis re-analyzed previously published TCR beta repertoires from about 730 donors and added high-resolution HLA genotyping to study TCR occurrence patterns. Rather than drawing on any new phenotypic data, the later analysis identified candidate immune exposures from TCR beta sequences and the way those sequences occurred across donors. To decide whether each TCR beta V gene segment behaved as functional or pseudogenic, an earlier analysis of over 500 of the donors relied on high-throughput TCR beta sequencing. Alongside the repertoire data, information on donor age, sex, ethnicity and CMV serostatus was compiled. A later genetic analysis took genome-wide SNP genotypes for about three fifths of the roughly 670 donors and used that subset as a discovery cohort. All discovery cohort repertoires had been generated on a single sequencing platform. Both class I and class II loci were covered by HLA typing, at four-digit resolution. The number of typed donors differed by locus: about 620-630 for A, B, C, DRB1 and DQB1; 500 to 550 for DQA1; around 610 for DPA1; and some 430 for DPB1. Because of strong linkage in the cohort, roughly five DR-DQ haplotypes were treated as single units for association and clustering. Among over 350 genotyped donors of the cohort, an average of around 240,000 unique TCR beta nucleotide sequences were sequenced per donor, around 20% of them non-productive.

Broad study findings and their caveats: In a later genetic analysis, fewer N-insertions in productive TCRs were reported among donors in an Asian-associated ancestry cluster than the 666-donor mean. Because counts were too low, roughly 16 rarely observed V segments, including chromosome 9 orphons, were excluded from the earlier analysis of a few hundred of the donors. A later analysis found that TCR association rates varied across HLA loci, with DRB1 alleles showing the most associated TCRs and HLA-C alleles the fewest. In a later analysis, most CMV-associated TCR beta chains were found to appear HLA-restricted, with HLA associations seemingly driven largely by CMV exposure. According to the authors, the approach could potentially be generalized to other disease states and immunological phenotypes. When HLA alleles, especially DR and DQ, strongly co-occurred, TCR associations were difficult to assign to individual alleles. In a later analysis, HLA-associated TCR beta chains showed more clonal expansion and lower generation probabilities than non-associated chains that were equally common. A cluster of highly shared sequence variants was judged likely to be a technical artifact of the sequencing pipeline. Linkage disequilibrium might explain the correlated functional status among segregating V segments, but an unknown experimental factor could not be excluded. Because HLA typing was unavailable for some donors at each locus, only the typed subset was used in association tests. Roughly uniform sequencing depth across donors was assumed in presence/absence analyses, although this assumption may not hold. The study listed approximately 160 TCR beta chains as associated with cytomegalovirus. Some IMGT-functional V segments, including TRBV6-2 and TRBV6-3, could not be distinguished by the 87-base-pair reads and were therefore excluded. A later genetic analysis associated a missense DCLRE1C variant with V-gene and J-gene trimming of TCR beta chains, and an independent cohort replicated the association. CMV serostatus was the only immune exposure information available for the cohort. Cytomegalovirus status was reported to be diagnosed by the classifier with high specificity and sensitivity in both the original and validation cohorts. Three of the identified cytomegalovirus-associated TCR beta chains were confirmed in vitro to be specific for cytomegalovirus antigens. An earlier analysis of approximately 530 of the donors showed that most TCR beta V segments appeared in productive rearrangements either about 87% or about 30% of the time, which broadly matched IMGT annotations. A further reported finding was that TCR beta sequences accurately predicted the HLA-A and HLA-B alleles for most subjects in the first cohort. In a later analysis, some 18,000 TCR beta sequences were associated with specific HLA alleles at a false discovery rate of 0.05. A later analysis reported that several top co-occurrence clusters appeared linked to parvovirus B19, influenza, CMV and Epstein-Barr virus. In this cohort, only TCR beta chains were sequenced, and detectable features were limited by the absence of alpha or paired-chain data. Across donors, most TCR sequences were observed very rarely, whereas some public TCRs were present in many individuals.

The method behind the library was the immunoSEQ multiplex PCR assay. For the multiplex PCR, a mixture combining 60 forward primers for TCR Vbeta segments and 13 reverse primers for TCR Jbeta segments was used. Amplification of the CDR3 region of rearranged TCR beta genes was performed with a multiplex PCR assay on genomic DNA. The amplified TCR beta libraries were sequenced on the Illumina HiSeq System as 87-base-pair reads. Regarding the original processing steps: Across the 670 or so repertoires, a later analysis counted 78 million or so unique TCR beta chains, approximately 10 million of which were shared by at least two donors. Raw reads were error-corrected and collapsed into unique sequences by a nearest-neighbor algorithm in which closely related sequences were merged to remove PCR and sequencing errors. CDR3 sequences were aligned to IMGT reference sequences to assign V, D and J gene segments. For a sequence to be retained, at least a six-nucleotide match to both a V gene segment and a J gene segment was required. Rearrangements were called productive when the CDR3 lacked stop codons and stayed in frame with V and J; all others were non-productive. CDR3 was defined according to IMGT convention as the region running from the second conserved V-encoded cysteine to the conserved J-encoded phenylalanine. Sequences without an unambiguous match to a single V gene segment were excluded from the earlier analysis of approximately 600 of the donors. An earlier analysis of about 590 of the donors classified V segments as functional when productive rearrangements were above 56.7% and as segregating when the standard deviation between donors was above 5%. A statistical classification framework was developed to diagnose cytomegalovirus status using the catalog of TCR beta chain sequences. In a later analysis, TCR nucleotide sequences were compared against IMGT/GENE-DB human TR gene sequences so that V and J genes could be assigned. In a later analysis, CDR3 sequences and most-parsimonious VDJ recombination scenarios were assigned using the TCRdist pipeline. A later analysis defined each TCR beta chain by its CDR3 amino acid sequence plus V-gene family, and excluded reads lacking a unique V-gene family. In a later analysis, 500 to 700 highly shared, low-generation-probability nucleotide sequences were removed to address suspected cross-contamination and a sequencing artifact. A later analysis calculated a clonal expansion index for each public chain from normalized within-repertoire ranks of inferred template counts. Generation probabilities in a later analysis came from a VDJ recombination model fitted to out-of-frame rearrangements, and those results were checked against IGoR. Hypergeometric tests were used in a later analysis to score TCR-TCR, TCR-HLA and TCR-CMV co-occurrence, with a repertoire-size bias correction applied to the TCR pairs. False discovery rates were estimated in a later analysis by permuting HLA or CMV assignments 20 times. A later analysis grouped co-occurring TCRs with DBSCAN, adding TCRdist sequence similarity when clustering within HLA-allele-positive subsets. Repertoires with fewer than 30,000 or more than 120,000 public chains were left out of co-occurrence clustering, as were roughly five repertoires with anomalous nucleotide sharing. TCRdb mirrors the immuneACCESS table, restricted to in-frame sequences. Some clones are absent from its copies; in checked studies, under half trace to an unresolved V gene, and the reason for the others is unknown. V and J calls and clone size are copied from that table; D and trimming were computed from the DNA. This sample lists 80,000 to 95,000 clones; under 80% were detected once. Together, the top ten hold 5.5% to 7% of the sample.

The cohort consisted of more than 650 healthy bone marrow donors. At the time of sampling, every cohort member was nominally healthy, though immune exposures that went unrecorded were likely present. The donor was CMV seropositive and belonged to the group of 270 or so seropositive cohort members. Every donor gave a peripheral blood sample, and the peripheral blood mononuclear cells from that sample were used for TCR beta sequencing. Genomic DNA was extracted from the blood cell samples with the Qiagen DNeasy Blood Extraction Kit. A word on this clone: It lacks a known antigen. Per-base quality was not reported, and no clone a single base away is much larger than it.

The CDR3 numbers 14 residues from cysteine through phenylalanine. The retained sequence is limited to the CDR3, 42 bases, with the frame set at the first base. From a lookup of the germline V gene, CDR1 and CDR2 are MNHNS and SASEGT. The germline V end is reduced by 6 bases and the J end by 3 bases; junction bases left unmatched: 5. Recombination linked TRBV6-1 to TRBJ1-5; 7 middle bases align to TRBD1. Sequenced input: PBMCs. This TCR was recovered from a man aged 18-30 years in good health and CMV-seropositive. Read as DNA, the sequence is TGTGCCAGCAGCAGGGACAGTGTCAATCAGCCCCAGCATTTT. This codes for CASSRDSVNQPQHF.